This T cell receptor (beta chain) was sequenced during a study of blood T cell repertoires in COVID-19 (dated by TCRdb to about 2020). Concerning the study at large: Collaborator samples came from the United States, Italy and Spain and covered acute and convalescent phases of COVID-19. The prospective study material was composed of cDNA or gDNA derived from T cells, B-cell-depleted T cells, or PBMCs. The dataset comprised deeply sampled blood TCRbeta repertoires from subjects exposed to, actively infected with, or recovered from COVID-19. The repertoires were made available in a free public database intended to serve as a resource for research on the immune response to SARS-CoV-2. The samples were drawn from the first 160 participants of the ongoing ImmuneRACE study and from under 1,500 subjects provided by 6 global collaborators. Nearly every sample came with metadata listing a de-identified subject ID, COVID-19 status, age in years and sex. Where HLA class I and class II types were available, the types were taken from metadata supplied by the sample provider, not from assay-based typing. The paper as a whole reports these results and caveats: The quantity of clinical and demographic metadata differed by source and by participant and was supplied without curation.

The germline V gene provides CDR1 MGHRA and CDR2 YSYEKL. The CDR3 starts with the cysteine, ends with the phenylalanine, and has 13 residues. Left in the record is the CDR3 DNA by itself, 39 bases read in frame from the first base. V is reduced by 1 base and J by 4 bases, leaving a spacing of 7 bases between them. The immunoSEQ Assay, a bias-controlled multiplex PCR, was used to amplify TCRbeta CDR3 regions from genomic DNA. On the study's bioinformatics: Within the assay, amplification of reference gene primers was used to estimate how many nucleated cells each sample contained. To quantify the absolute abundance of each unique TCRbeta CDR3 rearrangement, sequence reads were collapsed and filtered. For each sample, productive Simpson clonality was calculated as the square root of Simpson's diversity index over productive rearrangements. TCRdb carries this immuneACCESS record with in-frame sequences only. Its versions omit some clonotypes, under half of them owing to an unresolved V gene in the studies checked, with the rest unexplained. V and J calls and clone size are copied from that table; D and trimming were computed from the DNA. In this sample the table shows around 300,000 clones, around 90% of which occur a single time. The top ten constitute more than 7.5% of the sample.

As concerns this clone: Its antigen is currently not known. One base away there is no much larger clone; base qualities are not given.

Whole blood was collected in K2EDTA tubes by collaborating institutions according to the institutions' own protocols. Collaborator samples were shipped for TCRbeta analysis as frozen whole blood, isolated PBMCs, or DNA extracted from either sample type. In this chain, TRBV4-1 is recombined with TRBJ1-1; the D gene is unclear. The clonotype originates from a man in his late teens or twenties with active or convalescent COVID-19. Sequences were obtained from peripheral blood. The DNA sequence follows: TGCGCCAGCAGCCAAGCGGTGATCACTGAAGCTTTCTTT. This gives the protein CASSQAVITEAFF.